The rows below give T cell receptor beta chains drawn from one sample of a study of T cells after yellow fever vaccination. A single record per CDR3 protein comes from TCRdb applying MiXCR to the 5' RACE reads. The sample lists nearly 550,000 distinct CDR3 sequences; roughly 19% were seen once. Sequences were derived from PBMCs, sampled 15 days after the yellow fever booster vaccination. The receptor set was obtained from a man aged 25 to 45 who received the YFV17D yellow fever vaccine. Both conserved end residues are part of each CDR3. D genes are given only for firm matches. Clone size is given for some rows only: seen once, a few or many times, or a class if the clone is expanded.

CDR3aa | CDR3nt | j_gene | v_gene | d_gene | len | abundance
CASSFTSGPTDTQYF | TGTGCCAGCAGCTTTACTAGCGGGCCCACAGATACGCAGTATTTT | TRBJ2-3 | TRBV7-9 | TRBD2 | 15 | few
CSVEEGIGTTYYEQYF | TGCAGCGTTGAAGAGGGTATAGGGACTACTTACTACGAGCAGTACTTC | TRBJ2-7 | TRBV29-1 | TRBD2 | 16 | .
CASSEEGDQPQHF | TGTGCCAGCAGTGAAGAGGGGGATCAGCCCCAGCATTTT | TRBJ1-5 | TRBV2 | . | 13 | .
CASSSYLATGRQETQYF | TGTGCCAGCAGTTCATATCTAGCGACAGGCCGCCAAGAGACCCAGTACTTC | TRBJ2-5 | TRBV27 | . | 17 | .
CASRQGKSLYF | TGTGCCAGTAGACAGGGAAAGTCACTCTACTTC | TRBJ2-7 | TRBV19 | . | 11 | .
CSARALQFSNQPQHF | TGCAGTGCTAGAGCCTTACAGTTTAGCAATCAGCCCCAGCATTTT | TRBJ1-5 | TRBV20-1 | . | 15 | few
CASSLNLLDEQYF | TGTGCCAGCAGCTTAAATCTGCTGGACGAGCAGTACTTC | TRBJ2-7 | TRBV7-8 | . | 13 | .
CASSSTDWAGGEQYF | TGTGCCAGCAGTTCGACCGACTGGGCTGGGGGCGAGCAGTACTTC | TRBJ2-7 | TRBV6-2/TRBV6-3 | . | 15 | .
CASRTGSTNTGELFF | TGCGCCAGCAGGACAGGGTCGACGAACACCGGGGAGCTGTTTTTT | TRBJ2-2 | TRBV5-1 | TRBD1 | 15 | .
CATRTTAVGTEAFF | TGTGCCACCAGGACGACAGCGGTGGGCACTGAAGCTTTCTTT | TRBJ1-1 | TRBV12-3/TRBV12-4 | . | 14 | few
CASSYSWRAGGENIQYF | TGTGCCAGCAGTTACTCATGGCGAGCGGGAGGGGAAAACATTCAGTACTTC | TRBJ2-4 | TRBV6-5 | TRBD2 | 17 | few
CASSPFRGEQFF | TGCGCCAGCAGCCCTTTTCGGGGTGAGCAGTTCTTC | TRBJ2-1 | TRBV4-1 | . | 12 | .
CASSMTSGKETQYF | TGCGCCAGCAGCATGACTAGCGGGAAAGAGACCCAGTACTTC | TRBJ2-5 | TRBV5-1 | TRBD2 | 14 | few
CAISDGGRKGNEQFF | TGTGCCATCAGTGACGGCGGGAGAAAGGGCAATGAGCAGTTCTTC | TRBJ2-1 | TRBV10-3 | TRBD2 | 15 | few
CSARNREQFF | TGCAGTGCTAGAAACCGTGAGCAGTTCTTC | TRBJ2-1 | TRBV20-1 | . | 10 | .
CSVGGLRGYEQYF | TGCAGCGTCGGGGGCCTCCGGGGGTACGAGCAGTACTTC | TRBJ2-7 | TRBV29-1 | . | 13 | .
CASSLAVGTYNEQFF | TGTGCCAGCAGCTTAGCGGTGGGAACCTACAATGAGCAGTTCTTC | TRBJ2-1 | TRBV7-9 | . | 15 | .
CASSGNRAWAPNNEQFF | TGTGCCAGCAGCGGCAACAGGGCGTGGGCGCCCAATAATGAGCAGTTCTTC | TRBJ2-1 | TRBV7-2 | . | 17 | few
CAISESLSGGLQETQYF | TGTGCCATCAGTGAGAGTCTCAGTGGAGGTCTGCAAGAGACCCAGTACTTC | TRBJ2-5 | TRBV10-3 | . | 17 | few
CASTLSNEQFF | TGCGCCAGCACCCTCAGTAATGAGCAGTTCTTC | TRBJ2-1 | TRBV23-1 | . | 11 | .
CSARDRRYSYEQYF | TGCAGTGCTAGGGACAGGAGGTACTCCTACGAGCAGTACTTC | TRBJ2-7 | TRBV20-1 | TRBD1 | 14 | .
CSARVGGDIQYF | TGCAGTGCTAGGGTGGGGGGAGACATTCAGTACTTC | TRBJ2-4 | TRBV20-1 | . | 12 | .
CASSYSSTTSTDTQYF | TGTGCCAGCAGTTACTCTTCCACTACCAGCACAGATACGCAGTATTTT | TRBJ2-3 | TRBV6-5 | . | 16 | few
CASSLAVQGQETQYF | TGCGCCAGCAGCTTGGCGGTACAAGGACAAGAGACCCAGTACTTC | TRBJ2-5 | TRBV5-1 | . | 15 | .
CSALVSLRKEGGGLFF | TGCAGTGCTCTTGTTTCTTTGCGGAAGGAGGGCGGAGGACTGTTTTTT | TRBJ1-4 | TRBV20-1 | . | 16 | .
CSASDQRSQETQYF | TGCAGTGCTTCCGACCAGCGGAGCCAGGAGACCCAGTACTTC | TRBJ2-5 | TRBV20-1 | . | 14 | .
CASSPEGSSPLHF | TGTGCCAGCAGCCCCGAGGGTAGTTCACCCCTCCACTTT | TRBJ1-6 | TRBV7-9 | . | 13 | .
CASRGFFRDSDGTDTQYF | TGTGCCAGCAGAGGATTTTTCCGGGACTCCGACGGCACAGATACGCAGTATTTT | TRBJ2-3 | TRBV6-1 | . | 18 | few
CAPPRREEETQYF | TGTGCCCCGCCGAGGCGTGAAGAAGAGACCCAGTACTTC | TRBJ2-5 | TRBV24-1 | . | 13 | .
CASSESRTGGGKLFF | TGTGCCAGCAGTGAATCCCGGACAGGGGGCGGAAAACTGTTTTTT | TRBJ1-4 | TRBV2 | TRBD1 | 15 | once
CASTEGLNTGELFF | TGTGCCAGCACCGAGGGTCTGAACACCGGGGAGCTGTTTTTT | TRBJ2-2 | TRBV7-2 | . | 14 | few
CASSVSGSHRRF | TGTGCCAGCAGCGTATCCGGGTCCCACCGGCGGTTC | TRBJ2-1 | TRBV5-6 | . | 12 | .
CAITPGGGTTLFTDTQYF | TGTGCCATCACCCCCGGGGGGGGGACTACCCTATTCACAGATACGCAGTATTTT | TRBJ2-3 | TRBV10-3 | TRBD2 | 18 | .
CASTYSPGTTNEQFF | TGTGCCAGCACCTACTCTCCAGGGACTACCAATGAGCAGTTCTTC | TRBJ2-1 | TRBV7-2 | TRBD2 | 15 | .
CASSQKPGLAGGNEQFF | TGTGCCAGCAGCCAAAAGCCGGGACTAGCGGGAGGGAATGAGCAGTTCTTC | TRBJ2-1 | TRBV3-1 | TRBD2 | 17 | .
CASSLNRGYSYEQYF | TGTGCCAGCAGTTTAAACAGGGGTTACTCCTACGAGCAGTACTTC | TRBJ2-7 | TRBV12-3/TRBV12-4 | TRBD1 | 15 | many
CASSPTKGGRDNEQFF | TGTGCCAGCAGCCCCACCAAAGGCGGGAGGGACAATGAGCAGTTCTTC | TRBJ2-1 | TRBV7-3 | TRBD2 | 16 | .
CASSLGGGLAGLTDTQYF | TGCGCCAGCAGCTTGGGAGGGGGACTAGCGGGCCTCACAGATACGCAGTATTTT | TRBJ2-3 | TRBV5-1 | TRBD2 | 18 | .
CASSEEGRQYF | TGTGCCAGCAGTGAAGAGGGGAGGCAGTACTTC | TRBJ2-7 | TRBV6-2/TRBV6-3 | . | 11 | .
CATRDRNTGELFF | TGTGCCACCAGGGACAGAAACACCGGGGAGCTGTTTTTT | TRBJ2-2 | TRBV19 | TRBD1 | 13 | few
CASSQTLLEETQYF | TGCGCCAGCAGCCAGACACTATTGGAAGAGACCCAGTACTTC | TRBJ2-5 | TRBV4-3 | . | 14 | once
CASRGLAGEIGNEQFF | TGTGCCAGCAGAGGACTAGCGGGAGAGATTGGCAATGAGCAGTTCTTC | TRBJ2-1 | TRBV28 | TRBD2 | 16 | few
CAWSGRGGYEQYF | TGTGCCTGGAGCGGAAGAGGGGGGTACGAGCAGTACTTC | TRBJ2-7 | TRBV30 | . | 13 | .
CASSFEFGQPQHF | TGTGCCAGCAGTTTCGAATTTGGGCAGCCCCAGCATTTT | TRBJ1-5 | TRBV28 | . | 13 | few
CASSFRQANTGELFF | TGCGCCAGCAGCTTTCGACAGGCGAACACCGGGGAGCTGTTTTTT | TRBJ2-2 | TRBV5-1 | . | 15 | few
CASSQAFQLAELAYEQYF | TGCGCCAGCAGCCAAGCGTTCCAACTAGCGGAACTTGCCTACGAGCAGTACTTC | TRBJ2-7 | TRBV4-3 | TRBD2 | 18 | few
CASSLDSGRNLHF | TGTGCCAGCAGCTTAGACTCGGGGCGAAACCTCCACTTT | TRBJ1-6 | TRBV7-2 | . | 13 | .
CASGRAGGNEQFF | TGTGCCAGCGGACGGGCGGGGGGCAATGAGCAGTTCTTC | TRBJ2-1 | TRBV7-9 | TRBD2 | 13 | few
CVSSFRPGELFF | TGTGTCAGCAGTTTTCGCCCCGGGGAGCTGTTTTTT | TRBJ2-2 | TRBV12-3/TRBV12-4 | . | 12 | .
CATSATGGRGEQFF | TGTGCCACCAGTGCCACAGGGGGCAGAGGTGAGCAGTTCTTC | TRBJ2-1 | TRBV24-1 | TRBD1 | 14 | few
CASSLSSSFQNIQYF | TGTGCCAGCAGCTTAAGTTCCTCATTCCAAAACATTCAGTACTTC | TRBJ2-4 | TRBV7-2 | . | 15 | .
CASSLEGDGYNEQFF | TGCGCCAGCAGCTTGGAGGGGGACGGGTACAATGAGCAGTTCTTC | TRBJ2-1 | TRBV5-1 | . | 15 | few
CATVNRESHTGELFF | TGTGCCACGGTTAACAGGGAATCCCACACCGGGGAGCTGTTTTTT | TRBJ2-2 | TRBV7-2 | . | 15 | few